This TCR beta chain was captured in a study of T cells of healthy individuals. TCRdb itself ran the 5' RACE reads through MiXCR, one entry per CDR3 protein. The sample lists approximately 50,000 distinct CDR3 sequences; approximately 14% were seen once. The length of the CDR3 is 16 residues. The germline V gene encodes CDR1 DFQATT and CDR2 SNEGSKA (reference sequence). The J segment lost 13 bases and the V segment lost 3 bases, leaving 19 bases of the junction unmatched. The TCR originated in a human donor in good health. The J gene is TRBJ2-4, the V gene TRBV20-1, with 9 nucleotides matching TRBD2. CDR3 sequence (DNA): TGCAGTGCTAGTAACGTGGCGGGAGGGCCGGCTACATTACAGTACTTC. Translating it yields CSASNVAGGPATLQYF.